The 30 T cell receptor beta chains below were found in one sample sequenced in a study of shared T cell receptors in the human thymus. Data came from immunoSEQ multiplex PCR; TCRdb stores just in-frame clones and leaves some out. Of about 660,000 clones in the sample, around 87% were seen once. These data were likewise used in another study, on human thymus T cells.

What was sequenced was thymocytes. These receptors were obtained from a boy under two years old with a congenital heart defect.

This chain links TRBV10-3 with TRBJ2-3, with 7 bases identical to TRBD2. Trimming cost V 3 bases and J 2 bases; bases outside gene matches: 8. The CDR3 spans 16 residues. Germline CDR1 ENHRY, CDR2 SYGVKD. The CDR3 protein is CAISDGGGPNTDTQYF. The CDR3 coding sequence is TGTGCCATCAGTGACGGGGGAGGGCCAAACACAGATACGCAGTATTTT.

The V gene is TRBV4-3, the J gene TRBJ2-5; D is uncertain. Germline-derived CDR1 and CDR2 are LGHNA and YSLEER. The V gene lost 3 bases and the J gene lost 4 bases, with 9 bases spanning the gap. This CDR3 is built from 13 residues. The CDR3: CASSQRSRETQYF. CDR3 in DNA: TGCGCCAGCAGCCAGAGAAGTCGAGAGACCCAGTACTTC.

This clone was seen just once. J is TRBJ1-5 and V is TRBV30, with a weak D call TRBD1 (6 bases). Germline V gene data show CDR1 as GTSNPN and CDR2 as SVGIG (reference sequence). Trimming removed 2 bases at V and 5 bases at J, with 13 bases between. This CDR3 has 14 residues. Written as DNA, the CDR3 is TGTGCCTGGAGTAATAAGGGGGATGATCAGCCCCAGCATTTT. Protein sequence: CAWSNKGDDQPQHF.

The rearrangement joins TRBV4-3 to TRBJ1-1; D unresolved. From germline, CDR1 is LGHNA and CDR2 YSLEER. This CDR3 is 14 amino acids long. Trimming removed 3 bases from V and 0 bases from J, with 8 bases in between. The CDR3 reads CASSHQWLNTEAFF. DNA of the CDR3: TGCGCCAGCAGCCATCAGTGGCTGAACACTGAAGCTTTCTTT.

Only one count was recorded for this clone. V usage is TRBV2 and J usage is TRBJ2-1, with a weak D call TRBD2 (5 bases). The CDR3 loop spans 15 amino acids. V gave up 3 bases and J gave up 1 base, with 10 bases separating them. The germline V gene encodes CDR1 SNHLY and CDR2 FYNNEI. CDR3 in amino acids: CASSDVEASYNEQFF. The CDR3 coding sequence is TGTGCCAGCAGTGATGTGGAGGCGTCCTACAATGAGCAGTTCTTC.

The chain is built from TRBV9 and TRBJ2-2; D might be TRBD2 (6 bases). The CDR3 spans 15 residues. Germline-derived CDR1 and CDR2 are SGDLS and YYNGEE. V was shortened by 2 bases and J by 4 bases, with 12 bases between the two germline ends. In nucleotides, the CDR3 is TGTGCCAGCAGCGTGGAGGGGAGGAGCACCGGGGAGCTGTTTTTT. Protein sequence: CASSVEGRSTGELFF.

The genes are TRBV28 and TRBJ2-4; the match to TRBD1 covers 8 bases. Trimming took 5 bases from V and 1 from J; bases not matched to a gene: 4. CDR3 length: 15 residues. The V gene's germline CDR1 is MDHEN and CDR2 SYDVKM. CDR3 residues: CASSPDRVAKNIQYF. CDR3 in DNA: TGTGCCAGCAGTCCGGACAGGGTGGCCAAAAACATTCAGTACTTC.

In DNA, the CDR3 is TGTGCCACCCGTCAGAACCGTAATGAGCAGTTCTTC. As protein: CATRQNRNEQFF. V and J are TRBV25-1 and TRBJ2-1; D is ambiguous. This CDR3 has 12 amino acids. Trimming took 10 bases from V and 7 from J, leaving 14 bases between them. In germline, CDR1 is MGHDK, CDR2 SYGVNS.

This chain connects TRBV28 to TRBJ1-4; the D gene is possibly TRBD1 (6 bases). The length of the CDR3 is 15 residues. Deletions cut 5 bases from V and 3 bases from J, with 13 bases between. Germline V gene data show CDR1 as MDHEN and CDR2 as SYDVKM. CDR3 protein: CASSPFGTPNEKLFF. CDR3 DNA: TGTGCCAGCAGTCCCTTTGGGACACCTAATGAAAAACTGTTTTTT.

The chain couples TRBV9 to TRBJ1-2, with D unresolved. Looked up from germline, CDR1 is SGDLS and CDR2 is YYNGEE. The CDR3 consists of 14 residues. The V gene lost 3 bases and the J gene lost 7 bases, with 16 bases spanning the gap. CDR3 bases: TGTGCCAGCAGCGCAAAGGGAGTACTCAGTGGCTACACCTTC. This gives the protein CASSAKGVLSGYTF.

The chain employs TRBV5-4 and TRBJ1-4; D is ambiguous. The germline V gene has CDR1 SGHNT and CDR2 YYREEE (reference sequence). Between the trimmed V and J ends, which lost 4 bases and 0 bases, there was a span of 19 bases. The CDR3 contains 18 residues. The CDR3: CASSQDAASGTTNEKLFF. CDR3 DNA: TGTGCCAGCAGCCAAGATGCCGCGTCAGGAACAACTAATGAAAAACTGTTTTTT.

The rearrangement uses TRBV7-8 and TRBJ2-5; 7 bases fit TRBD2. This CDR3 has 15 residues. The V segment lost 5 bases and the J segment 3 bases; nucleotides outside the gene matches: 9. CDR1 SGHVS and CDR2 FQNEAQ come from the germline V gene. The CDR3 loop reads CASSGVELAEETQYF. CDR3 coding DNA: TGTGCCAGCAGCGGGGTGGAGCTAGCGGAAGAGACCCAGTACTTC.

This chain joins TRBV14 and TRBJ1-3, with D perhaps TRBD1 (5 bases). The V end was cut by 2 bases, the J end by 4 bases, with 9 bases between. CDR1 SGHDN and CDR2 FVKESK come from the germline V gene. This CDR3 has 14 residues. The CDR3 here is CASSQLGQGNTIYF. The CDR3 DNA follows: TGTGCCAGCAGCCAACTGGGGCAGGGAAACACCATATATTTT.

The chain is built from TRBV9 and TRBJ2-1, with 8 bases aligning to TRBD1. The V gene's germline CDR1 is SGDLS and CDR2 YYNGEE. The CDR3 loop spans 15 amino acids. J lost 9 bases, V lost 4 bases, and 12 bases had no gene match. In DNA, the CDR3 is TGTGCCAGCAGCTCAGGGGGCCTGGACGGGCGTGAGCAGTTCTTC. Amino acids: CASSSGGLDGREQFF.

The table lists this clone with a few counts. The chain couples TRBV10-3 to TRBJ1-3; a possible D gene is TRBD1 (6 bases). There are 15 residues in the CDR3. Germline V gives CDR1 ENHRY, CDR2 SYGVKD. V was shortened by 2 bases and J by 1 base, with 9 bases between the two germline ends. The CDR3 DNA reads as TGTGCCATCAGTGAGCCCAGGGGTTCTGGAAACACCATATATTTT. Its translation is CAISEPRGSGNTIYF.

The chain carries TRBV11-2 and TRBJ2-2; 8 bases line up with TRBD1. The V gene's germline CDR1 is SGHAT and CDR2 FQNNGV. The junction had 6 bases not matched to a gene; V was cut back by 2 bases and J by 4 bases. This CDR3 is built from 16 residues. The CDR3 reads CASSLRTGISTGELFF. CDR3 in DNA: TGTGCCAGCAGCTTACGGACAGGGATTTCCACCGGGGAGCTGTTTTTT.

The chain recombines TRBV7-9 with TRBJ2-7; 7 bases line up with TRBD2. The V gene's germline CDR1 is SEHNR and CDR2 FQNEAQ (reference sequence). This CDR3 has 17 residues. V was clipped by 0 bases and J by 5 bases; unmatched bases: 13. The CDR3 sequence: CASSLALGRGRRHEQYF. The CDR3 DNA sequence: TGTGCCAGCAGCTTAGCGCTGGGGAGGGGTAGGAGGCACGAGCAGTACTTC. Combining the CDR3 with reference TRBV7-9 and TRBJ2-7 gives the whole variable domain DTGVSQNPRHKITKRGQNVTFRCDPISEHNRLYWYRQTLGQGPEFLTYFQNEAQLEKSRLLSDRFSAERPKGSFSTLEIQRTEQGDSAMYLCASSLALGRGRRHEQYFGPGTRLTVT.

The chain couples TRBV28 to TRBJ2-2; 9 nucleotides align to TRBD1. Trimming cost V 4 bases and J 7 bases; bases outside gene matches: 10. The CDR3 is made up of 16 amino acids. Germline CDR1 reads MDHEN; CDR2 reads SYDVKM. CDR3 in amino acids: CASSSPGTGFSGELFF. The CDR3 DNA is TGTGCCAGCAGTTCACCCGGGACAGGGTTCAGCGGGGAGCTGTTTTTT.

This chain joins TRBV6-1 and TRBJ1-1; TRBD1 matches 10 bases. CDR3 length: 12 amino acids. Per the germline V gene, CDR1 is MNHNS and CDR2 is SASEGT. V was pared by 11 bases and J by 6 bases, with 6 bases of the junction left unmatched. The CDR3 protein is CAGEGTGAEAFF. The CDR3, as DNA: TGTGCCGGGGAGGGGACAGGGGCTGAAGCTTTCTTT.

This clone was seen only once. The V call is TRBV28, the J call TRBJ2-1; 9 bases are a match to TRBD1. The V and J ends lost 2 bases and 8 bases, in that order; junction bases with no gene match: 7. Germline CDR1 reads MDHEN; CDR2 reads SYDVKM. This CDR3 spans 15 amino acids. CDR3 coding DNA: TGTGCCAGCAGTTTAGGGACAGGGAATACGGATGAGCAGTTCTTC. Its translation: CASSLGTGNTDEQFF.

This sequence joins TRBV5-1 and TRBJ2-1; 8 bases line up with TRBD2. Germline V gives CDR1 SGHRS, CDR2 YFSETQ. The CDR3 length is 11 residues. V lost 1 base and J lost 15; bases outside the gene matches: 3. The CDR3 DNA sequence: TGCGCCAGCAGCTTGTCGGGAGGGTTGTTCTTC. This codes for CASSLSGGLFF.

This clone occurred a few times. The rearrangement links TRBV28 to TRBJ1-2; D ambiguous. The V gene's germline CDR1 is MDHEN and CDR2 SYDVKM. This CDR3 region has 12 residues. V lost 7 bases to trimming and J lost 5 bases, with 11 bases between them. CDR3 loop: CASTPGSYGYTF. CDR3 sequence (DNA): TGTGCCAGCACCCCCGGGAGTTATGGCTACACCTTC.

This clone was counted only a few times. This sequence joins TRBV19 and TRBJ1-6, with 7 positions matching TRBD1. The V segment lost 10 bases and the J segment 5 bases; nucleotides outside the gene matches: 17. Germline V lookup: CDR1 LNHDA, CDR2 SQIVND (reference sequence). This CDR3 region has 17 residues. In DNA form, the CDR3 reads TGTGCCACTAAATCGGGGGATGTGGACAGGAATAATTCACCCCTCCACTTT. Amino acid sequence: CATKSGDVDRNNSPLHF.

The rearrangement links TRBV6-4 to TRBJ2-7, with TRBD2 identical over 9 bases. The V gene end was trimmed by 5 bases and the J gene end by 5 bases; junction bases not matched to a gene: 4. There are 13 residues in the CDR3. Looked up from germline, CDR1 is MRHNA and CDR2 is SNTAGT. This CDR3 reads CASSRTSAHEQYF. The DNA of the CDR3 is TGTGCCAGCAGTCGGACTAGCGCCCACGAGCAGTACTTC.

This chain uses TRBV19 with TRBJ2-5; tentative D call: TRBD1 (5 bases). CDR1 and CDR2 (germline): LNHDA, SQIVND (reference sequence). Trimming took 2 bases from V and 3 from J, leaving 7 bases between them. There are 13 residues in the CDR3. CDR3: CASSITGKETQYF. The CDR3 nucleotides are TGTGCCAGTAGTATAACAGGAAAAGAGACCCAGTACTTC.

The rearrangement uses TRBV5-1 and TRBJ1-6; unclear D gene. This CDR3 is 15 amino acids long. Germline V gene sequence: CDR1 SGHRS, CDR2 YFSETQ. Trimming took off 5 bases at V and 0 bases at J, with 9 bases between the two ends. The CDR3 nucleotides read TGCGCCAGCAGAAGTGGGAGCTCCTATAATTCACCCCTCCACTTT. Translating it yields CASRSGSSYNSPLHF.

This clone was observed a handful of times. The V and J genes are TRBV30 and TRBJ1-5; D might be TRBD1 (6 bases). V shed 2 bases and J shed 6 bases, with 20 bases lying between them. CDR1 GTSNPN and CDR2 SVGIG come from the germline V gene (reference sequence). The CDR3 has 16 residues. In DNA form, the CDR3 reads TGTGCCTGGAGTAGCGGACCTACAGGGATGGGTCAGCCCCAGCATTTT. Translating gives CAWSSGPTGMGQPQHF. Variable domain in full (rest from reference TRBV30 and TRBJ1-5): SQTIHQWPATLVQPVGSPLSLECTVEGTSNPNLYWYRQAAGRGLQLLFYSVGIGQISSEVPQNLSASRPQDRQFILSSKKLLLSDSGFYLCAWSSGPTGMGQPQHFGDGTRLSIL.

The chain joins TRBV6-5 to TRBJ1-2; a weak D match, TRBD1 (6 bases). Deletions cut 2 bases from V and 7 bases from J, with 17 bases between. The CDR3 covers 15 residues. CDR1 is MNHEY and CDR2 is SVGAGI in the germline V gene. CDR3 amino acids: CASSYRGGTEAGYTF. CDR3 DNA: TGTGCCAGCAGTTACAGGGGGGGCACCGAGGCTGGCTACACCTTC.

The CDR3 sequence: CASSLTTPSYEQYF. DNA of the CDR3: TGTGCCAGCAGTCTAACGACACCCTCCTACGAGCAGTACTTC. The V call is TRBV27, the J call TRBJ2-7; D not certain. The V end was cut by 5 bases, the J end by 0 bases, with 11 bases between. The length of the CDR3 is 14 residues. CDR1 MNHEY and CDR2 SMNVEV come from the germline V gene (reference sequence).

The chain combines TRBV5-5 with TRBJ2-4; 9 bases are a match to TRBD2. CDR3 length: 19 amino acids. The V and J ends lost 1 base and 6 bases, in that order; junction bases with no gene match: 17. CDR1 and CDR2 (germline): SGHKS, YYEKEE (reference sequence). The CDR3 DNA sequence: TGTGCCAGCAGCTTGAAGGCTAGCGGGACATCCCCCGGCCCAAACATTCAGTACTTC. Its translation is CASSLKASGTSPGPNIQYF.